The clone carrying this T cell receptor beta chain was observed a handful of times. The antigen is undetermined. CDR3 length: 14 residues. Looked up from germline, CDR1 is DFQATT and CDR2 is SNEGSKA (reference sequence). The junction had 7 bases not matched to a gene; V was cut back by 6 bases and J by 2 bases. This entry belongs to a study of CD8 T cells in ankylosing spondylitis. Broader study findings: Among TCR beta sequences, a motif of roughly 8 highly homologous variants appeared characteristic of ankylosing spondylitis blood.

In making TCR beta libraries, quantitative 5'-RACE with molecular barcodes was used. From the 5' RACE reads, TCRdb called clonotypes with MiXCR, one entry per CDR3 protein. The sample carries a few hundred thousand distinct CDR3 sequences, about 13% recorded once. The rearrangement joins TRBV20-1 to TRBJ1-2, with TRBD1 matching over 9 bases. The material sequenced was blood, either unsorted or a sorted T cell fraction (not recorded which). The receptor was derived from a male donor with ankylosing spondylitis. In nucleotides, the CDR3 is TGCAGTGCCAGGGGGACAGGGCGGAACTATGGCTACACCTTC. Translated: CSARGTGRNYGYTF.